A single sample is the source of the 5 T cell receptor beta chains below, sequenced in a study of blood T cell repertoires in COVID-19 (dated by TCRdb to about 2020). Library generation was performed with the immunoSEQ multiplex PCR assay. TCRdb retrieved this table from immuneACCESS and kept in-frame rearrangements only. Not all clones are present; in checked studies, unresolved V genes account for under half, and no reason is known for the remainder. Recorded for this sample are over 70,000 clones; about 92% of them occurred a single time. The ten largest make up roughly 6.3% of the sample. The specimen sequenced was peripheral blood. The receptors come from a man between 18 and 29 years old with COVID-19, enrolled during active disease.

The rearrangement joins TRBV19 to TRBJ2-5; 9 nucleotides align to TRBD2. J gave up 10 bases and V 0 bases, and 9 bases lay outside the gene matches. The CDR3 has 15 amino acids. Germline values: CDR1 LNHDA, CDR2 SQIVND (reference sequence). CDR3 in amino acids: CASSIDLAGGLGQYF. The CDR3 DNA reads TGTGCCAGTAGTATAGATCTCGCGGGAGGGTTGGGCCAGTACTTC.

This sequence joins TRBV13 and TRBJ2-7; no clear D. V lost 2 bases and J 6 bases, leaving 11 bases between the germline ends. This CDR3 spans 13 amino acids. In germline, CDR1 is PRHDT, CDR2 FYEKMQ (reference sequence). The CDR3, as DNA: TGTGCCAGCAGCTTAACTCCTATCTCCGAGCAGTACTTC. This translates into CASSLTPISEQYF.

The V call is TRBV10-3, the J call TRBJ2-1; 9 bases line up with TRBD1. CDR1 and CDR2 from the germline V gene are ENHRY and SYGVKD. With 7 bases clipped from V and 5 bases from J, the junction kept 9 bases outside the gene matches. The CDR3 extends over 15 amino acids. CDR3 loop: CAIKWGDRENNEQFF. In DNA form, the CDR3 reads TGTGCCATCAAATGGGGGGACAGGGAGAACAATGAGCAGTTCTTC.

The J gene is TRBJ1-5, the V gene TRBV4-1; D is ambiguous. There are 15 residues in the CDR3. Deletions cut 3 bases from V and 1 base from J, with 10 bases between. CDR1 is MGHRA, CDR2 YSYEKL, per germline. CDR3 protein: CASSQVGSSNQPQHF. The CDR3 DNA sequence: TGCGCCAGCAGCCAGGTAGGGAGCAGCAATCAGCCCCAGCATTTT.

This chain links TRBV25-1 with TRBJ1-1, with a weak D call TRBD1 (6 bases). V was shortened by 8 bases and J by 4 bases, with 14 bases between the two germline ends. The CDR3 is 13 amino acids. CDR1 is MGHDK and CDR2 is SYGVNS in the germline V gene. The CDR3 protein is CASEQGIGTEAFF. The CDR3 bases are TGTGCCAGCGAACAGGGAATTGGCACTGAAGCTTTCTTT.